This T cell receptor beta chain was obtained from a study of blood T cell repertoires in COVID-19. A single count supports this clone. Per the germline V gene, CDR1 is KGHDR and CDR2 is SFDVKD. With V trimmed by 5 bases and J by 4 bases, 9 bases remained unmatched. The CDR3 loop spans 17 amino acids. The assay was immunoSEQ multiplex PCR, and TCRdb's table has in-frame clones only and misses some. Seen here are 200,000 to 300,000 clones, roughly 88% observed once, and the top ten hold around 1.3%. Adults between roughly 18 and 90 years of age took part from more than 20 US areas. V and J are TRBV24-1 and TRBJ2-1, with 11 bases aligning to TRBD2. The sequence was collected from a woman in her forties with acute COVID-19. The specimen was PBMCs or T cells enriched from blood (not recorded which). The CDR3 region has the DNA TGTGCCACCAGTGGGGGACTAGCGGCTACCAAGTACAATGAGCAGTTCTTC. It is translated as CATSGGLAATKYNEQFF.